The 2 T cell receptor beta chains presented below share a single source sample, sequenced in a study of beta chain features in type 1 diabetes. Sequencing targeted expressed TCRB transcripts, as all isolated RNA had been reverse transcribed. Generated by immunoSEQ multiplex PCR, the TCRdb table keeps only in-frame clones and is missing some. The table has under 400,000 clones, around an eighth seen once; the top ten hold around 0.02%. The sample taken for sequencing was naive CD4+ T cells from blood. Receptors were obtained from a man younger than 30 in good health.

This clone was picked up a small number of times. As DNA, the CDR3 is TGTGCCTGGATAGGGCAAACTGCCGGGACTAGCGCGAAGCGCCAAGAGACCCAGTACTTC. Translating it yields CAWIGQTAGTSAKRQETQYF. The gene calls are TRBV30 and TRBJ2-5; TRBD2 matches at 10 bases. This CDR3 contains 20 residues. CDR1 is GTSNPN, CDR2 SVGIG, per germline (reference sequence). V shed 4 bases, J shed 1 base, and the junction held 21 bases outside the gene matches.

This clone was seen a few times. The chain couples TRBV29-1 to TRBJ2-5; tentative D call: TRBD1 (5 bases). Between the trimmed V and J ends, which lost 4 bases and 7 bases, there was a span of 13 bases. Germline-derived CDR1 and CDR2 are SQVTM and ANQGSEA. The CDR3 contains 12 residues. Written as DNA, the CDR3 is TGCAGCGTTGTGCCAGGGCCATCGACCCAGTACTTC. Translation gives CSVVPGPSTQYF. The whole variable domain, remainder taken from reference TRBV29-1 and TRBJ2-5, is SAVISQKPSRDICQRGTSLTIQCQVDSQVTMMFWYRQQPGQSLTLIATANQGSEATYESGFVIDKFPISRPNLTFSTLTVSNMSPEDSSIYLCSVVPGPSTQYFGPGTRLLVL.